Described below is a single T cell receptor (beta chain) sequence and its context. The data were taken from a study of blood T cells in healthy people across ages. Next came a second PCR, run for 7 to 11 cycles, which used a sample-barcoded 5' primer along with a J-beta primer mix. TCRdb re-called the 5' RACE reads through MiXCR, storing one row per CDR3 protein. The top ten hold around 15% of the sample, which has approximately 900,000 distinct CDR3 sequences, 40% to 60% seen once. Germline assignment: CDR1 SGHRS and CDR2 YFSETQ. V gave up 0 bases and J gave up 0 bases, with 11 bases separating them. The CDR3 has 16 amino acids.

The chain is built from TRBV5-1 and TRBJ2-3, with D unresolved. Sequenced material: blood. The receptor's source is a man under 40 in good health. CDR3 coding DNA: TGCGCCAGCAGCTTGGGTATGGCACGGAGCACAGATACGCAGTATTTT. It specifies CASSLGMARSTDTQYF.